There are many counts of the clone carrying this T cell receptor (beta chain). What it recognizes is unknown. In germline, CDR1 is SGHVT, CDR2 SQSDAQ. Trimming stripped 5 bases from V and 4 bases from J, with 21 bases between. The CDR3 runs to 17 residues. This specimen belongs to a study of CD8 T cells in ankylosing spondylitis. Points from the study as a whole: Disease-linked clones reportedly showed significant enrichment in matched ankylosing spondylitis synovial fluid. It appeared that ankylosing spondylitis blood was characterized by a TCR beta motif of roughly 8 highly homologous variants. Earlier studies detected some motif variants in reactive arthritis synovial fluid and blood.

Each TCR beta library was made by quantitative 5'-RACE that incorporated molecular barcodes. TCRdb redid the calling of the 5' RACE reads with MiXCR, one entry per CDR3 protein. Of fewer than 550,000 distinct CDR3 sequences in the sample, about 5.7% were seen once. The sample taken for sequencing was blood, either unsorted or a sorted T cell fraction (not recorded which). The chain employs TRBV7-4 and TRBJ2-1; TRBD2 is a possible D gene (6 bases). The clonotype was recovered from a male donor with ankylosing spondylitis. CDR3 amino acids: CASSPCWRGGWYNEQFF. In DNA, the CDR3 is TGTGCCAGCAGCCCGTGTTGGAGGGGCGGCTGGTACAATGAGCAGTTCTTC.